The clone carrying this T cell receptor (beta chain) was counted only a few times. Its matching antigen is unknown. Time point here: baseline, week 1 (first vaccination visit). Treatment described: pre-vaccination baseline after standard-of-care therapy. The study enrolled donors with new WHO grade 3 or 4 IDH1-mutant, ATRX-lost astrocytomas. This sample is part of a study of a mutant IDH1 vaccine in newly diagnosed glioma. Study at large: Treated patients had a mean age of approximately 40 years and a 62.5% male, around 38% female split. The therapy given earlier, which was standard therapy, consisted of radiotherapy, temozolomide, or both, and most of the patients received both. General study findings and limits: Any relationship between pseudoprogression and changes in top peripheral T cell clonotypes seemed absent.

Clones were read by immunoSEQ multiplex PCR, and TCRdb kept only the in-frame ones, dropping some. Of 75,000 to 100,000 clones in the sample, around 79% are singletons; the top ten hold 5.3%. Trimming at V came to 6 bases and at J to 11 bases, leaving 13 bases not matched to a gene. Germline values: CDR1 MNHEY, CDR2 SVGAGI. The CDR3 contains 13 residues. The chain joins TRBV6-5 to TRBJ2-7; 7 bases fit TRBD1. This TCR was sampled from a man aged 40-50 years with glioma. Some clones in this sample may be carry-over from other donors' samples. Source: PBMCs, taken from a glioma patient treated with radiotherapy, temozolomide or both. CDR3 protein: CASRATGQVGEYF. DNA for the CDR3: TGTGCCAGCAGGGCCACCGGACAGGTGGGGGAGTACTTC.